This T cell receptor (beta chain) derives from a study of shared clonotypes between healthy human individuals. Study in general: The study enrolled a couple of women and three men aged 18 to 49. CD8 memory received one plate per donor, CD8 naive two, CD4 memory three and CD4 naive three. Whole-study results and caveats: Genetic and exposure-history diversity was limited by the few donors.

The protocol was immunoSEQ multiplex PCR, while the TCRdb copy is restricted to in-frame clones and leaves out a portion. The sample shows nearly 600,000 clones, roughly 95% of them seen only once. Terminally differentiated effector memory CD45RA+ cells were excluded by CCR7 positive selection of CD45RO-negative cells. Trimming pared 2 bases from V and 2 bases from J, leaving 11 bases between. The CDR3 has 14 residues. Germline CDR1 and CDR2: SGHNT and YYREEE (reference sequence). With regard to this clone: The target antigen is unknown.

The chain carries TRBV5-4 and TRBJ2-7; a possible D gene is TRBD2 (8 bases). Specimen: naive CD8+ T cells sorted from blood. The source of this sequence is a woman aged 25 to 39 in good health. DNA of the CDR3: TGTGCCAGCAGCTTTAGCGGGACAGCCTACGAGCAGTACTTC. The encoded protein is CASSFSGTAYEQYF.